The next 11 T cell receptor beta chains were all read from a single sample in a study of identical twins. MiXCR, applied by TCRdb to the 5' RACE reads, yields one record per CDR3 protein. In the table there are around 220,000 distinct CDR3 sequences, over 13% of which are singletons. Material: memory (CD45RO+) T cells sorted from blood. These receptors all come from a woman aged 18 to 35 in good health.

The chain carries TRBV9 and TRBJ2-2, with TRBD2 identical over 11 bases. The germline V gene encodes CDR1 SGDLS and CDR2 YYNGEE. The CDR3 has 16 residues. With 3 bases clipped from V and 0 bases from J, the junction kept 1 base outside the gene matches. CDR3: CASSALAGANTGELFF. DNA of the CDR3: TGTGCCAGCAGCGCACTAGCGGGGGCGAACACCGGGGAGCTGTTTTTT.

This clonotype was seen just once. This chain joins TRBV12-5 and TRBJ2-1, with D perhaps matching TRBD1 or TRBD2 (6 bases each). The germline V gene encodes CDR1 LGHNT and CDR2 FRNRAP. V shed 8 bases and J shed 2 bases, with 13 bases lying between them. The CDR3 contains 14 residues. CDR3: CASFLGGAYNEQFF. The CDR3 nucleotides are TGTGCTAGTTTTTTGGGGGGCGCCTACAATGAGCAGTTCTTC.

V is TRBV20-1 and J is TRBJ2-2; 7 positions agree with TRBD2. Looked up from germline, CDR1 is DFQATT and CDR2 is SNEGSKA (reference sequence). This CDR3 spans 15 amino acids. J lost 0 bases, V lost 6 bases, and 7 bases had no gene match. DNA of the CDR3: TGCAGTGCCACGGCTAGCGGTACGAACACCGGGGAGCTGTTTTTT. As protein: CSATASGTNTGELFF.

The sample holds a few counts of this clonotype. The chain joins TRBV14 to TRBJ1-2; the D is unclear. Per the germline V gene, CDR1 is SGHDN and CDR2 is FVKESK. V was trimmed by 1 base and J by 0 bases, leaving 9 bases between them. The CDR3 is made up of 15 amino acids. CDR3 sequence: CASSQGWTPNYGYTF. The DNA of the CDR3 is TGTGCCAGCAGCCAAGGCTGGACCCCTAACTATGGCTACACCTTC.

This clonotype was recorded at least ten times. The V gene is TRBV12-3 or TRBV12-4, the J gene TRBJ2-1, with 7 positions matching TRBD2. There are 14 residues in the CDR3. With 4 bases clipped from V and 4 bases from J, the junction kept 4 bases outside the gene matches. CDR3 in amino acids: CASSSNGGYNEQFF. In DNA form, the CDR3 reads TGTGCCAGCAGTTCAAACGGGGGGTACAATGAGCAGTTCTTC.

This clonotype was seen more than once but under ten times. The chain recombines TRBV18 with TRBJ1-6; D may be TRBD1 (5 bases). Germline CDR1 is KGHSH and CDR2 is LQKENI. V shed 2 bases and J shed 7 bases, with 12 bases lying between them. The CDR3 extends over 15 amino acids. CDR3 sequence reads: CASSPNGGDNSPLHF. The CDR3 DNA reads TGTGCCAGCTCACCAAATGGGGGTGACAATTCACCCCTCCACTTT.

This clonotype was seen only once. A much larger clone lies one base from this, so it may be a read error. V gene TRBV5-1 combines with J gene TRBJ2-2; D gene ambiguous. In germline, CDR1 is SGHRS, CDR2 YFSETQ. The CDR3 spans 14 residues. CDR3: CTSSTVGTYGELFF. DNA of the CDR3: TGCACCAGCAGCACCGTAGGAACCTACGGGGAGCTGTTTTTT.

This clonotype was detected ten times or more. The chain recombines TRBV6-2 or TRBV6-3 with TRBJ2-5, with a tentative D call TRBD1 (6 bases). This CDR3 spans 14 amino acids. CDR1 and CDR2 (germline): MNHEY, SVGEGT. V lost 2 bases to trimming and J lost 5 bases, with 12 bases between them. The CDR3 nucleotides read TGTGCCAGCAGTTACCGTAACAGGGCCGAGACCCAGTACTTC. Its translation is CASSYRNRAETQYF.

This clonotype appeared a few times. The chain combines TRBV3-1 with TRBJ2-7; the match to TRBD2 covers 14 bases. With 1 base clipped from V and 4 bases from J, the junction kept 9 bases outside the gene matches. The CDR3 sequence is 18 residues long. Germline CDR1 is LGHDT and CDR2 is YNNKEL (reference sequence). CDR3 sequence reads: CASSQVMTSGRDGYEQYF. DNA of the CDR3: TGTGCCAGCAGCCAAGTAATGACTAGCGGGAGGGATGGGTACGAGCAGTACTTC.

This clonotype has at least ten counts. This chain connects TRBV20-1 to TRBJ2-1; weak D call: TRBD2 (6 bases). This CDR3 is built from 15 residues. Germline loops: CDR1 DFQATT, CDR2 SNEGSKA (reference sequence). Trimming removed 5 bases at V and 7 bases at J, with 21 bases between. In nucleotides, the CDR3 is TGCAGTGCTCACTCCCGTAACGGGAGTAGAAATGAGCAGTTCTTC. This sequence encodes CSAHSRNGSRNEQFF.

CDR3 sequence: CSAALTGLSDTQYF. CDR3 sequence (DNA): TGCAGTGCCGCTTTGACAGGACTGTCAGATACGCAGTATTTT. The chain is built from TRBV20-1 and TRBJ2-3; perhaps TRBD1 as D (6 bases). CDR1 DFQATT and CDR2 SNEGSKA come from the germline V gene (reference sequence). The CDR3 contains 14 residues. Trimming stripped 6 bases from V and 4 bases from J, with 17 bases between.